This T cell receptor (beta chain) was identified during a study of T cells after posttransplantation cyclophosphamide. Germline V gene lookup returns CDR1 MDHEN and CDR2 SYDVKM. The CDR3 spans 16 residues. The V and J ends lost 2 bases and 3 bases, in that order; junction bases with no gene match: 5. The protocol was immunoSEQ multiplex PCR, while the TCRdb copy is restricted to in-frame clones and leaves out a portion. The table lists about 30,000 clones, more than 85% of them singletons, with roughly 0.096% in the top ten. Cells defined as naive were viable CD3+CD4+ or CD3+CD8+ and CCR7+CD45RA+CD45RO-CD95-CD27+CD28+.

The chain uses TRBV28 and TRBJ2-1; 9 bases align to TRBD2. Sequencing input: naive CD4+ T cells sorted from blood. The TCR was taken from a man in his thirties or forties in good health and a related stem cell transplant donor. For the CDR3, the DNA is TGTGCCAGCAGTTTAGAGGCGGGGGGGATCTACAATGAGCAGTTCTTC. Its translation: CASSLEAGGIYNEQFF.